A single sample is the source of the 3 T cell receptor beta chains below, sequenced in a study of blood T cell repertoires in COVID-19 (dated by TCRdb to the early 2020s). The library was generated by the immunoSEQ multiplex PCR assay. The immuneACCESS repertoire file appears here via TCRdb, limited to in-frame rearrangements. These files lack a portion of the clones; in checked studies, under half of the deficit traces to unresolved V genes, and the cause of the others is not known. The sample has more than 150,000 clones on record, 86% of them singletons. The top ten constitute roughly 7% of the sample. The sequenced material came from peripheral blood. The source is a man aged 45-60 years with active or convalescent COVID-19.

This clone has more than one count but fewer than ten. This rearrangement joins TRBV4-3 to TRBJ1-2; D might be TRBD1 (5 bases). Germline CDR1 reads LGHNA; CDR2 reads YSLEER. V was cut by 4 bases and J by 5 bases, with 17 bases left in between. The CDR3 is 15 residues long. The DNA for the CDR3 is TGCGCCAGCAGCCTAGGGGCGGGCGGAGGGTATGGCTACACCTTC. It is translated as CASSLGAGGGYGYTF.

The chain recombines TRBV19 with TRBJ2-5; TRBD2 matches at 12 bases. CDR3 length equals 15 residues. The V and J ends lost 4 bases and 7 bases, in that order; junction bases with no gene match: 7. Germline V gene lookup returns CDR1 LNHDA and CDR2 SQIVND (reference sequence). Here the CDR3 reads CASSTLAGGHGTQYF. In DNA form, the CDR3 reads TGTGCCAGTAGTACCCTAGCGGGGGGGCATGGGACCCAGTACTTC.

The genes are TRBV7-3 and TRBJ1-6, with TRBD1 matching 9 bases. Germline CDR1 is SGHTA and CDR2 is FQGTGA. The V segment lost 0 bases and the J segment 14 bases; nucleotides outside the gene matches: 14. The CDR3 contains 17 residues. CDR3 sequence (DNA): TGTGCCAGCAGCTTAACTACGGGGACAGGGCAAGGAGTCACCCTCCACTTT. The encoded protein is CASSLTTGTGQGVTLHF.